What follows are 9 T cell receptor beta chains derived from one specimen sequenced in a study of CD8+ T cells in alopecia areata. RNA extraction and reverse transcription yielded cDNA as sequencing template. The data were produced by immunoSEQ multiplex PCR, yet TCRdb's version contains in-frame clones alone and is incomplete. In the table there are approximately 100,000 clones, about 45% of which are singletons. Sequencing input: CD4+ T cells sorted from blood. The receptors stem from a human donor with alopecia areata.

The V call is TRBV30, the J call TRBJ2-5, with D unclear. This CDR3 spans 11 amino acids. V was shortened by 0 bases and J by 9 bases, with 8 bases between the two germline ends. Germline lookup yields CDR1 GTSNPN and CDR2 SVGIG (reference sequence). The CDR3 DNA is TGTGCCTGGAGTGTAGGTTGGGCCCAGTACTTC. This sequence encodes CAWSVGWAQYF.

There are a few counts of this clone. CDR3 residues: CASRAGQAYQETQYF. The DNA for the CDR3 is TGTGCCAGCAGGGCGGGACAGGCGTACCAAGAGACCCAGTACTTC. This chain links TRBV28 with TRBJ2-5; TRBD1 agrees at 8 bases. The CDR3 has 15 amino acids. Per the germline V gene, CDR1 is MDHEN and CDR2 is SYDVKM. Trimming took 6 bases from V and 0 from J; bases not matched to a gene: 6.

The genes are TRBV28 and TRBJ2-6, with 7 bases fitting TRBD1. This CDR3 region has 15 residues. The germline V gene has CDR1 MDHEN and CDR2 SYDVKM. V was pared by 5 bases and J by 4 bases, with 5 bases of the junction left unmatched. The DNA for the CDR3 is TGTGCCAGCAGTGAGGGGGCTGTGGGGGCCAACGTCCTGACTTTC. Translating gives CASSEGAVGANVLTF.

For this clone: Distinct nucleotide sequences in the sample also encode this CDR3. This chain links TRBV6-5 with TRBJ2-7; D uncertain. Trimming left V 6 bases short and J 2 bases short, with 5 bases between. Germline V gene sequence: CDR1 MNHEY, CDR2 SVGAGI. This CDR3 is 11 amino acids long. CDR3: CASSTAYEQYF. CDR3 DNA sequence: TGTGCCAGCAGCACAGCCTACGAGCAGTACTTC.

This clone was seen just once. The chain carries TRBV5-1 and TRBJ2-5; D gene ambiguous. The germline V gene encodes CDR1 SGHRS and CDR2 YFSETQ. V gave up 0 bases and J gave up 4 bases, with 10 bases separating them. The CDR3 consists of 14 residues. For the CDR3, the DNA is TGCGCCAGCAGCTTGGAGATGGACGTAGAGACCCAGTACTTC. Translated, it gives CASSLEMDVETQYF.

This clone occurred a few times. This chain uses TRBV19 with TRBJ1-5; D not resolved. V shed 1 base and J shed 5 bases, with 6 bases lying between them. The CDR3 consists of 13 residues. Germline V gene sequence: CDR1 LNHDA, CDR2 SQIVND (reference sequence). The CDR3 DNA sequence: TGTGCCAGTAGTATAGCCGGGGATCAGCCCCAGCATTTT. Its protein product is CASSIAGDQPQHF.

This clone was seen only a few times. The gene calls are TRBV25-1 and TRBJ1-1, with D possibly being TRBD1 (6 bases). V was clipped by 5 bases and J by 6 bases, with 13 bases between them. The V gene's germline CDR1 is MGHDK and CDR2 SYGVNS. The CDR3 contains 13 residues. This CDR3 is CASSRGAGPEAFF. In DNA, the CDR3 is TGTGCCAGCAGTAGGGGGGCAGGGCCTGAAGCTTTCTTT.

This clone came up a few times. One junction end does not reproduce the germline sequence, and a read error may be involved. The genes are TRBV5-4 and TRBJ2-4, with D uncertain. This CDR3 comprises 12 residues. Per the germline V gene, CDR1 is SGHNT and CDR2 is YYREEE (reference sequence). In DNA form, the CDR3 reads TGTGCCAGCAGGTTGGATGGAAACATTCAGTACTTC. It encodes CASRLDGNIQYF.

The chain joins TRBV28 to TRBJ2-3, with no clear D. CDR1 and CDR2 (germline): MDHEN, SYDVKM. The V and J ends lost 8 bases and 1 base respectively, with 10 bases between them. The CDR3 runs 13 residues. CDR3 in DNA: TGTGCCAGCTTTCTCCTCGGCACAGATACGCAGTATTTT. Translated, it gives CASFLLGTDTQYF.